Listed below are T cell receptor beta chains from one sample, sequenced in a study of glioma-infiltrating T cells. TCRdb reprocessed the multiplex PCR reads via MiXCR and lists one record per CDR3 protein. The sample records approximately 90,000 distinct CDR3 sequences, 20% to 25% being singletons. Sequencing was performed on glioma tissue, nonneoplastic brain tissue, or PBMCs (not recorded which). These TCRs come from a human donor with low-grade glioma or glioblastoma, undergoing nonglioma brain surgery, or in good health (not recorded which). Both conserved end residues are part of each CDR3. Fields, in order: clone size, J gene, V gene, D gene, CDR3 DNA, CDR3 protein. The D gene is left open where the match is weak. Clone size appears in some rows only: once, few, many, or a class for an expanded clone.

-	TRBJ2-1	TRBV7-9	-	TGTGCCAGCAGCTTACGCGGTGGAGGGTCTAGCTCCTACAATGAGCAGTTCTTC	CASSLRGGGSSSYNEQFF
many	TRBJ1-2	TRBV27	TRBD1	TGTGCCAGCAGTTTGGACAGGGGGCTAGGTGGCTACACCTTC	CASSLDRGLGGYTF
many	TRBJ1-2	TRBV3-1	-	TGTGCCAGCAGCCCTTATGGTGGGGGCGGCTATGGCTACACCTTC	CASSPYGGGGYGYTF
many	TRBJ2-1	TRBV15	TRBD2	TGTGCCACCAGAAGCGGGAGGGAGTTTTATGAGCAGTTCTTC	CATRSGREFYEQFF
many	TRBJ1-5	TRBV19	-	TGTGCCAGTGCTCGTCGCGGGGATCAGCCCCAGCATTTT	CASARRGDQPQHF
many	TRBJ2-1	TRBV2	TRBD2	TGTGCCAGCAGCCTAGCGGGAGGTGGTCGGCAGTTCTTC	CASSLAGGGRQFF
few	TRBJ2-3	TRBV7-6	-	TGTGCCGGCAGCAAACCGGGGAGCACAGATACGCAGTATTTT	CAGSKPGSTDTQYF
many	TRBJ2-1	TRBV6-1	TRBD1	TGTGCCAGCAGCTGGCGACAGGGGGCGGGCAATGAGCAGTTCTTC	CASSWRQGAGNEQFF
many	TRBJ2-7	TRBV20-1	TRBD1	TGCAGTGCTTCCGGGACAGGGGTCTTCTACGAGCAGTACTTC	CSASGTGVFYEQYF
many	TRBJ2-7	TRBV20-1	TRBD1	TGCAGTGCTAGCAGGGGGAGATCATACGAGCAGTACTTC	CSASRGRSYEQYF
many	TRBJ2-1	TRBV29-1	-	TGCAGCGTTGTGTCCCCCCCTTTTAACAATGAGCAGTTCTTC	CSVVSPPFNNEQFF
-	TRBJ1-4	TRBV5-5	-	TGTGCCAGCAGCTTGGCAGGGAGTAATGAAAAACTGTTTTTT	CASSLAGSNEKLFF
-	TRBJ2-1	TRBV10-3	-	TGTGCCAGCAGAACCGACTTCCCCATCTACAATGAGCAGTTCTTC	CASRTDFPIYNEQFF
few	TRBJ2-5	TRBV19	-	TGTGCCAGTAGTATAAGGCCAGGGCCGACCCAGTACTTC	CASSIRPGPTQYF
many	TRBJ2-5	TRBV2	-	TGTGCCAGCAGTGCTGGCAGGGCGCAAGAGACCCAGTACTTC	CASSAGRAQETQYF
many	TRBJ1-3	TRBV15	-	TGTGCCACCAGCAGAAGGGGGGGAGGAAACACCATATATTTT	CATSRRGGGNTIYF
many	TRBJ2-5	TRBV4-1	-	TGCGCCAGCAGCCAAGATCACCTTGAACAGTACCAAGAGACCCAGTACTTC	CASSQDHLEQYQETQYF
many	TRBJ2-4	TRBV7-2	TRBD1	TGTGCCAGCAGCTTAGACTCCGGGACAGGGAATTTCGACATTCAGTACTTC	CASSLDSGTGNFDIQYF
-	TRBJ1-6	TRBV10-3	-	TGTGCCATCAGCCCCCAGGGGTTGTTCTATAATTCACCCCTCCACTTT	CAISPQGLFYNSPLHF
few	TRBJ2-3	TRBV5-4	TRBD2	TGTGCCAGCAGCTTGGGAGGGACTAGCTACGATACGCAGTATTTT	CASSLGGTSYDTQYF
-	TRBJ1-6	TRBV19	TRBD1	TGTGCCAGTAGTACAGACAGGGGGCTTTCACCCCTCCACTTT	CASSTDRGLSPLHF
few	TRBJ2-7	TRBV4-1	-	TGCGCCAGCAGCCAAGTAGGGGCAGACTACGAGCAGTACTTC	CASSQVGADYEQYF
many	TRBJ2-7	TRBV11-2	TRBD1	TGTGCCAGCAGCCTACAGGGGGACCCCTACGAGCAGTACTTC	CASSLQGDPYEQYF
many	TRBJ1-5	TRBV6-1	-	TGTGCCAGCAGTTATAGTTTGACAACTAGCAATCAGCCCCAGCATTTT	CASSYSLTTSNQPQHF
-	TRBJ2-2	TRBV24-1	TRBD1	TGTGCCACCAGTGATCCGACAGGGTGGGACACCGGGGAGCTGTTTTTT	CATSDPTGWDTGELFF
-	TRBJ2-3	TRBV6-5	TRBD2	TGTGCCAGCAGTTACGCGGGGCTAGCGGGAGTCGATACGCAGTATTTT	CASSYAGLAGVDTQYF
many	TRBJ2-1	TRBV2	-	TGTGCCAGCAGTGACAGGGAGGCCTACAATGAGCAGTTCTTC	CASSDREAYNEQFF
-	TRBJ2-2	TRBV7-6	-	TGTGCCAGCAGCTTAGGGGTAGCTATCTCCGGGGAGCTGTTTTTT	CASSLGVAISGELFF
many	TRBJ1-2	TRBV5-4	TRBD1	TGTGCCAGCAGCTGGACAGGGCCTTATGGCTACACCTTC	CASSWTGPYGYTF
medium-sized	TRBJ1-1	TRBV6-1	TRBD1	TGTGCCAGCAGAACAGGGGGCATGAACACTGAAGCTTTCTTT	CASRTGGMNTEAFF
few	TRBJ2-5	TRBV3-1	TRBD1	TGTGCCAGCAGCCCCCCCTTGGGACAGACGGACGGCCACAAGAAGACCCAGTACTTC	CASSPPLGQTDGHKKTQYF
-	TRBJ1-3	TRBV29-1	-	TGCAGCGCCGGACCCGAATCTGGAAACACCATATATTTT	CSAGPESGNTIYF
many	TRBJ2-7	TRBV2	-	TGTGCCAGCAGTGGGGGGTCCTACGAGCAGTACTTC	CASSGGSYEQYF